The entry that follows covers one TCR beta chain sequence. The antigen is not known. The length of the CDR3 is 13 residues. Germline V gene data show CDR1 as SQVTM and CDR2 as ANQGSEA. V shed 4 bases and J 2 bases; nucleotides not matched to a gene: 3. TCRdb's table, derived via immunoSEQ multiplex PCR, lists solely in-frame clones and lacks some. The data contain some 63,000 clones, about 89% of them singletons. These data belong to a study of OX40 agonist ivuxolimab in advanced cancers. Study findings and constraints: Expanded peripheral T-cell antigen specificity went undetermined.

The starting material was CD4+ or CD8+ T cells sorted from blood, obtained in a trial of the OX40 agonist ivuxolimab. The receptor was isolated from an adult with an advanced solid tumor such as melanoma, head and neck, liver or kidney cancer. The V and J genes are TRBV29-1 and TRBJ2-7; 9 bases agree with TRBD1. CDR3 nucleotide sequence: TGCAGCGTTGGACAGGGGGGGGCCTACGAGCAGTACTTC. It encodes CSVGQGGAYEQYF.